This entry lists 21 T cell receptor beta chains sequenced from one sample in a study of shared clonotypes between healthy human individuals. Method: immunoSEQ multiplex PCR; TCRdb's copy keeps in-frame clones and lacks some. The table lists roughly 1,000,000 clones, approximately 80% of them singletons. Material: memory CD4+ T cells from PBMCs. Subset: CD45RA-negative fraction. These receptors originate from a man in his late teens or twenties in good health. Some clones in this sample may be carry-over from other donors' samples.

As to this clone: This may stem from a read error, because a much larger clone lies one nucleotide away. At the DNA level, this CDR3 is encoded by other sequences in the same sample as well. This sequence joins TRBV29-1 and TRBJ1-1, with D unclear. The CDR3 contains 10 residues. CDR1 is SQVTM, CDR2 ANQGSEA, per germline. V was cut by 7 bases and J by 4 bases, with 7 bases left in between. CDR3 amino acids: CSAQTTEAFF. DNA of the CDR3: TGCAGCGCTCAAACCACTGAAGCTTTCTTT. The variable domain in full, completed from reference TRBV29-1 and TRBJ1-1, reads SAVISQKPSRDICQRGTSLTIQCQVDSQVTMMFWYRQQPGQSLTLIATANQGSEATYESGFVIDKFPISRPNLTFSTLTVSNMSPEDSSIYLCSAQTTEAFFGQGTRLTVV.

J is TRBJ1-2 and V is TRBV7-9, with D tentatively TRBD1 (5 bases). The germline CDR1 and CDR2 sequences are SEHNR and FQNEAQ (reference sequence). The CDR3 totals 15 residues. Trimming took 1 base from V and 2 from J, leaving 11 bases between them. In DNA form, the CDR3 reads TGTGCCAGCAGCTTAGGGGGCGTGCCGAACTATGGCTACACCTTC. It is translated as CASSLGGVPNYGYTF.

This clone was observed once. The chain has TRBV2 and TRBJ1-5, with 7 bases that match TRBD1. This CDR3 has 15 residues. After removal of 7 bases from V and 5 bases from J, the junction contained 11 bases not matched to a gene. Germline V gives CDR1 SNHLY, CDR2 FYNNEI. CDR3 nucleotide sequence: TGTGCCAGCACCTGGTCCACAGGGGTGGATCAGCCCCAGCATTTT. This translates into CASTWSTGVDQPQHF.

The chain couples TRBV7-2 to TRBJ2-7; D may be TRBD1 (5 bases). This CDR3 has 15 residues. In germline, CDR1 is SGHTA, CDR2 FQGNSA. V lost 1 base to trimming and J lost 0 bases, with 10 bases between them. The CDR3 coding sequence is TGTGCCAGCAGCTTAGTAAGGGGATACTCCTACGAGCAGTACTTC. This codes for CASSLVRGYSYEQYF.

The V and J genes are TRBV28 and TRBJ1-2; D is ambiguous. The germline V and J ends were trimmed by 11 bases and 4 bases, with 14 bases remaining between them. The length of the CDR3 is 12 residues. Germline lookup yields CDR1 MDHEN and CDR2 SYDVKM. The CDR3 bases are TGTGCCCTGTCGTCGGGTTCCTATGGCTACACCTTC. It codes for CALSSGSYGYTF.

Regarding this clone: The same CDR3 arises from other DNA sequences in this sample as well. This rearrangement joins TRBV30 to TRBJ2-3; unclear D gene. Germline V gene data show CDR1 as GTSNPN and CDR2 as SVGIG (reference sequence). This CDR3 comprises 11 residues. The V gene lost 2 bases and the J gene lost 5 bases, with 5 bases spanning the gap. CDR3 bases: TGTGCCTGGAGTCTGGGAGATACGCAGTATTTT. Translated, it gives CAWSLGDTQYF.

The rearrangement uses TRBV5-4 and TRBJ2-7, with 11 bases fitting TRBD2. Looked up from germline, CDR1 is SGHNT and CDR2 is YYREEE (reference sequence). The CDR3 contains 14 residues. Losses at the gene ends were 3 bases for V and 12 bases for J; bases not matched to a gene: 11. The CDR3 region is CASSSDTSGGISYF. DNA of the CDR3: TGTGCCAGCAGCTCCGATACTAGCGGGGGAATATCGTACTTC.

With respect to this clone: Other DNA sequences within the sample encode an identical CDR3. V is TRBV9 and J is TRBJ1-3, with 8 bases matching TRBD1. With V trimmed by 2 bases and J by 0 bases, 1 base remained unmatched. The CDR3 has 15 residues. Looked up from germline, CDR1 is SGDLS and CDR2 is YYNGEE. The CDR3 reads CASSVTGGSGNTIYF. In nucleotides, the CDR3 is TGTGCCAGCAGCGTCACAGGGGGCTCTGGAAACACCATATATTTT.

The chain combines TRBV28 with TRBJ1-6; 7 bases are a match to TRBD1. The CDR3 is made up of 14 amino acids. Germline trimming cut 3 bases from V and 4 bases from J; bases unmatched to any gene: 0. The V gene's germline CDR1 is MDHEN and CDR2 SYDVKM. The CDR3 spells CASSLGQYNSPLHF. The CDR3 DNA reads as TGTGCCAGCAGTTTGGGACAGTATAATTCACCCCTCCACTTT.

The chain employs TRBV28 and TRBJ2-7; maybe TRBD2 (7 bases). This CDR3 has 15 residues. Trimming left V 2 bases short and J 3 bases short, with 14 bases between. The germline gives CDR1 MDHEN, CDR2 SYDVKM. CDR3 nucleotides: TGTGCCAGCAGTTTACCTAGCGGAGGGGGCTACGAGCAGTACTTC. This codes for CASSLPSGGGYEQYF.

Many counts were recorded for this clone. The J gene is TRBJ1-1, the V gene TRBV7-9, with 8 bases fitting TRBD1. The CDR3 spans 13 residues. Germline V gene sequence: CDR1 SEHNR, CDR2 FQNEAQ (reference sequence). J was trimmed by 6 bases and V by 4 bases; bases with no gene match: 4. As DNA, the CDR3 is TGTGCCAGCAGCTCGACAGGGGACGCTGAAGCTTTCTTT. Its translation: CASSSTGDAEAFF.

In the case of this clone: The identical CDR3 is also encoded by other nucleotide sequences in the sample. CDR3 sequence (DNA): TGTGCCATCAGTGAGTCACTGAACACTGAAGCTTTCTTT. This encodes CAISESLNTEAFF. This chain joins TRBV10-3 and TRBJ1-1; D ambiguous. The CDR3 is made up of 13 amino acids. Trimming took off 0 bases at V and 0 bases at J, with 2 bases between the two ends. Germline lookup yields CDR1 ENHRY and CDR2 SYGVKD.

V is TRBV15 and J is TRBJ2-7; D is uncertain. Trimming removed 0 bases from V and 3 bases from J, with 9 bases in between. In germline, CDR1 is LNHNV, CDR2 YYDKDF (reference sequence). CDR3 length equals 14 residues. The CDR3 bases are TGTGCCACCAGCAGAGATATCGCCGACTACGAGCAGTACTTC. Amino acids: CATSRDIADYEQYF.

This rearrangement joins TRBV2 to TRBJ2-2; perhaps TRBD2 as D (5 bases). CDR3 length: 15 residues. CDR1 is SNHLY, CDR2 FYNNEI, per germline. V lost 4 bases, J lost 5 bases, and 14 bases lay in between. The CDR3 DNA reads TGTGCCAGCAGTGGTGGCGGGTTGGGTACCGGGGAGCTGTTTTTT. This codes for CASSGGGLGTGELFF.

J is TRBJ1-2 and V is TRBV2; 8 bases agree with TRBD1. The CDR3 is 15 amino acids. The V and J ends lost 2 bases and 8 bases, in that order; junction bases with no gene match: 10. CDR1 SNHLY and CDR2 FYNNEI come from the germline V gene. CDR3 nucleotide sequence: TGTGCCAGCAGTGAATCTCGGCAGGGGGCGCGCGGCTACACCTTC. As protein: CASSESRQGARGYTF.

This clone was detected many times. The chain employs TRBV7-9 and TRBJ1-2; the match to TRBD1 covers 10 bases. The CDR3 consists of 15 residues. The trim removed 5 bases at V and 8 bases at J, leaving 11 bases unmatched. Germline CDR1 and CDR2: SEHNR and FQNEAQ (reference sequence). The CDR3 coding sequence is TGTGCCAGCAGCCCGCCGACAGGGGGCAAAAAGGGCTACACCTTC. Translating gives CASSPPTGGKKGYTF.

Only one count was recorded for this clone. The chain combines TRBV6-1 with TRBJ2-7; D unclear. The V end was cut by 1 base, the J end by 0 bases, with 13 bases between. Germline-derived CDR1 and CDR2 are MNHNS and SASEGT. The CDR3 contains 16 residues. CDR3 sequence: CASSEGPVGRSYEQYF. The CDR3 bases are TGTGCCAGCAGTGAAGGGCCGGTTGGTCGCTCCTACGAGCAGTACTTC.

The chain is built from TRBV5-1 and TRBJ2-7, with no clear D. Germline assignment: CDR1 SGHRS and CDR2 YFSETQ. CDR3 length: 14 amino acids. With 4 bases removed from V and 3 bases from J, the gap between germline ends came to 14 bases. CDR3 DNA: TGCGCCAGCAGCCCCGGCCGGACCGACTACGAGCAGTACTTC. Amino acids: CASSPGRTDYEQYF.

The genes are TRBV11-1 and TRBJ2-1; 7 bases are shared with TRBD2. In germline, CDR1 is SGHAT, CDR2 FQDESV (reference sequence). The CDR3 runs 17 residues. V shed 5 bases, J shed 4 bases, and the junction held 14 bases outside the gene matches. Here the CDR3 DNA reads TGTGCCAGCAGCCACGGATTTGGCGGGAGTTCGTACAATGAGCAGTTCTTC. This translates into CASSHGFGGSSYNEQFF.

This chain links TRBV5-4 with TRBJ2-6; unclear D gene. The CDR3 is 14 amino acids. In germline, CDR1 is SGHNT, CDR2 YYREEE (reference sequence). Deletions cut 3 bases from V and 2 bases from J, with 6 bases between. CDR3 bases: TGTGCCAGCAGCTCGACAACTGGGGCCAACGTCCTGACTTTC. Amino acids: CASSSTTGANVLTF.

This clone was seen repeatedly, ten times or more. The DNA of the CDR3 is TGTGCCAGCTCACCTACCGGGACAGGGGGTGACTATGGCTACACCTTC. It specifies CASSPTGTGGDYGYTF. This chain uses TRBV18 with TRBJ1-2; 11 nucleotides align to TRBD1. The CDR3 has 16 amino acids. Unmatched junction bases numbered 6, after V lost 3 bases and J lost 3 bases. Germline CDR1 KGHSH, CDR2 LQKENI.